This entry is about one T cell receptor beta chain. Its antigen is not yet known. No base quality information exists; no much larger clone differs at one position. TCRbeta CDR3 regions were amplified from genomic DNA using the immunoSEQ Assay, a bias-controlled multiplex PCR. The original pipeline was this. Nucleated cell counts per sample were estimated from amplification of reference gene primers within the assay. To quantify the absolute abundance of each unique TCRbeta CDR3 rearrangement, sequence reads were collapsed and filtered. Productive Simpson clonality was computed per sample as the square root of Simpson's diversity index over productive rearrangements. TCRdb mirrors the immuneACCESS table, restricted to in-frame sequences. Some clones are absent from its copies; in checked studies, under half trace to an unresolved V gene, and the reason for the others is unknown. V, J and clone size are taken as reported in that table, and D and trimming were inferred from the DNA itself. This sample holds over 350,000 clones; 75% to 90% were observed only once. The leading ten clones occupy over 1.1% of the sample.

This record comes from a study of blood T cell repertoires in COVID-19 (dated by TCRdb to about 2020). With respect to the entire study: Samples from collaborators originated in the United States, Italy and Spain and spanned both the acute and convalescent phases of COVID-19. The material from the prospective study consisted of cDNA or gDNA derived from T cells, B-cell-depleted T cells, or PBMCs. The repertoires were made available in a free public database intended to serve as a resource for research on the immune response to SARS-CoV-2. A de-identified subject ID, COVID-19 status, age in years and sex were almost always included in the sample metadata. Where available, HLA class I and class II types were taken from metadata supplied by the sample provider and were not determined by assay-based typing. Samples came from the ongoing ImmuneRACE study (first 160 participants) plus 1,254 subjects from 6 global collaborators. Deeply sampled blood TCRbeta repertoires from subjects exposed to, actively infected with, or recovered from COVID-19 were included in the dataset.

The CDR1 and CDR2 encoded by the germline V gene are SGHDN and FVKESK. Its CDR3 holds 15 amino acids, cysteine through phenylalanine. Of all the DNA, just the CDR3 is kept, 45 bases in frame from base 1. V and J lose 6 bases and 2 bases, and a span of 14 bases separates them. Whole blood was collected in K2EDTA tubes by collaborating institutions according to the institutions' own protocols. For TCRbeta analysis, collaborator samples were shipped as frozen whole blood, as isolated PBMCs, or as DNA extracted from either sample type. Overall study outcomes, separate from this receptor: The amount of clinical and demographic metadata varied by source and participant and was provided uncurated.

The sample consisted of peripheral blood. The receptor's source is a woman aged 25 to 39 with active or convalescent COVID-19. The V and J segments used are TRBV14 and TRBJ1-3; the D gene is not confidently resolved. The nucleotide sequence is TGTGCCAGCAGGAGGCTTCAAGAAGCTGGAAACACCATATATTTT. It translates to CASRRLQEAGNTIYF.